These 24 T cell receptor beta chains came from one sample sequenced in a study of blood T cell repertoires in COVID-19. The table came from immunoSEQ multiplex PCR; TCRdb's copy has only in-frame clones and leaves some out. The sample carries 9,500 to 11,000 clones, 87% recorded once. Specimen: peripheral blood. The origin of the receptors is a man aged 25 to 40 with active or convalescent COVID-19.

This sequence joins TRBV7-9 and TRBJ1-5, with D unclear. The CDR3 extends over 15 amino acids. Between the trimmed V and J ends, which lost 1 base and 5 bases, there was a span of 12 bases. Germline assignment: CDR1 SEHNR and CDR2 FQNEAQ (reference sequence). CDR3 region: CASSLGIGSHQPQHF. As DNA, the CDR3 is TGTGCCAGCAGCTTAGGAATCGGTTCGCATCAGCCCCAGCATTTT. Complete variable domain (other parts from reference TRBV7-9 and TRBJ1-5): DTGVSQNPRHKITKRGQNVTFRCDPISEHNRLYWYRQTLGQGPEFLTYFQNEAQLEKSRLLSDRFSAERPKGSFSTLEIQRTEQGDSAMYLCASSLGIGSHQPQHFGDGTRLSIL.

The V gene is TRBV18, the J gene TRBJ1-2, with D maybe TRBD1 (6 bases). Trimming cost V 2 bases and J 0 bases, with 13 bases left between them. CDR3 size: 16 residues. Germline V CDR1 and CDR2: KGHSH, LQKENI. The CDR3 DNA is TGTGCCAGCTCACCAGGTAGTAGGACAGCTAACTATGGCTACACCTTC. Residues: CASSPGSRTANYGYTF.

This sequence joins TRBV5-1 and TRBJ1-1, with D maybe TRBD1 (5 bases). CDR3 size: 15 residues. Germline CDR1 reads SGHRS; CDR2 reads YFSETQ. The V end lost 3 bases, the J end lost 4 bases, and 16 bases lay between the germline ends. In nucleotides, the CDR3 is TGCGCCAGCAGCTCCCGACAGCAGGCTAGCACTGAAGCTTTCTTT. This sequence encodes CASSSRQQASTEAFF.

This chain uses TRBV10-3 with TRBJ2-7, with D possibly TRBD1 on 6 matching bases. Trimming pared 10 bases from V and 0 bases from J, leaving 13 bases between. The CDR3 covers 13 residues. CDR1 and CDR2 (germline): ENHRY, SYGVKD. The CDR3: CATMIGGSYEQYF. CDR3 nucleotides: TGTGCCACCATGATAGGGGGCTCCTACGAGCAGTACTTC.

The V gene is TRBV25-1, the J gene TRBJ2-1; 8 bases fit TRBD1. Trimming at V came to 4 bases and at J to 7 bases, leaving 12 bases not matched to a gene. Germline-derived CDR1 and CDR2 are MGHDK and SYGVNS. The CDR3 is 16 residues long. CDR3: CASSGPGTGFRNEQFF. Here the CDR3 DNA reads TGTGCCAGCAGTGGACCCGGGACAGGATTTCGGAATGAGCAGTTCTTC. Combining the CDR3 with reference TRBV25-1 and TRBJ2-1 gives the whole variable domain EADIYQTPRYLVIGTGKKITLECSQTMGHDKMYWYQQDPGMELHLIHYSYGVNSTEKGDLSSESTVSRIRTEHFPLTLESARPSHTSQYLCASSGPGTGFRNEQFFGPGTRLTVL.

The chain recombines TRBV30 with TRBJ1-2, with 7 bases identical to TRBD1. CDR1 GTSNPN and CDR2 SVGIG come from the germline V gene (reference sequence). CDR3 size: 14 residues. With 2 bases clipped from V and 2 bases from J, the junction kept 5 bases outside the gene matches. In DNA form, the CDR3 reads TGTGCCTGGAGTACGACACAGGGGAACTATGGCTACACCTTC. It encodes CAWSTTQGNYGYTF. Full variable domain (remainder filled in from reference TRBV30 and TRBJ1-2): SQTIHQWPATLVQPVGSPLSLECTVEGTSNPNLYWYRQAAGRGLQLLFYSVGIGQISSEVPQNLSASRPQDRQFILSSKKLLLSDSGFYLCAWSTTQGNYGYTFGSGTRLTVV.

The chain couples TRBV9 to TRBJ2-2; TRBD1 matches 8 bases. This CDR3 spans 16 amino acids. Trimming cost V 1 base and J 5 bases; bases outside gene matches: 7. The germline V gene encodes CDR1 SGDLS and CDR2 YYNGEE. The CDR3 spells CASSVPGQGGTGELFF. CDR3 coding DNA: TGTGCCAGCAGCGTACCTGGACAGGGCGGGACCGGGGAGCTGTTTTTT.

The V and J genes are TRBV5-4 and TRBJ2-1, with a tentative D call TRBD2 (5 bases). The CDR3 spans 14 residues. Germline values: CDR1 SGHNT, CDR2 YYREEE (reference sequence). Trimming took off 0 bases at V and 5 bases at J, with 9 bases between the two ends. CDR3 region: CASSLGPTNNEQFF. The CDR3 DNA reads TGTGCCAGCAGCTTGGGACCGACTAACAATGAGCAGTTCTTC.

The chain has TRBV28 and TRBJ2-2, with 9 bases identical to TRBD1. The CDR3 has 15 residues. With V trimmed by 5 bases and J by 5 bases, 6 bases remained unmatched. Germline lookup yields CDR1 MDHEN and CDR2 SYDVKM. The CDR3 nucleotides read TGTGCCAGCAGTCGCCCCGGGACAGGGACCGGGGAGCTGTTTTTT. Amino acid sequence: CASSRPGTGTGELFF.

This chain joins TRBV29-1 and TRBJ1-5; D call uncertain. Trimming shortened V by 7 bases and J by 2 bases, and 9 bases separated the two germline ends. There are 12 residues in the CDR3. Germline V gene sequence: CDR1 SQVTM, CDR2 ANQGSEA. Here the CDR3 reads CSASVGNQPQHF. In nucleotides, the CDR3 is TGCAGCGCCTCAGTGGGCAATCAGCCCCAGCATTTT.

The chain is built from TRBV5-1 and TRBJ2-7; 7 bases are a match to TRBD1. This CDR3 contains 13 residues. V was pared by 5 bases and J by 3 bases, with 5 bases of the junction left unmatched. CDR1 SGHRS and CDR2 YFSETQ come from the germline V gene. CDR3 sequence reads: CASRSGGGYEQYF. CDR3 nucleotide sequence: TGCGCCAGCAGGTCAGGGGGTGGCTACGAGCAGTACTTC.

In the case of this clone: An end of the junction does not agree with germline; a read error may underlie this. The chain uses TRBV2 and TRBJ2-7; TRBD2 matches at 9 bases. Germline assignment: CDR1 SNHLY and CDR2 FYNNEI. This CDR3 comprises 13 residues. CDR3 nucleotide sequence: TGTGCAAGCAGGGCGGGGGGGCCTGACGAGCAGTACTTC. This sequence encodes CASRAGGPDEQYF.

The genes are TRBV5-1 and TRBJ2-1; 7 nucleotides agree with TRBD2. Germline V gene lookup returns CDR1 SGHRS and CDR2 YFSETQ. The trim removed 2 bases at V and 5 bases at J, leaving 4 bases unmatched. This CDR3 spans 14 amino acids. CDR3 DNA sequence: TGCGCCAGCAGCTTAAGCGGGGTAGACAATGAGCAGTTCTTC. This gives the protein CASSLSGVDNEQFF.

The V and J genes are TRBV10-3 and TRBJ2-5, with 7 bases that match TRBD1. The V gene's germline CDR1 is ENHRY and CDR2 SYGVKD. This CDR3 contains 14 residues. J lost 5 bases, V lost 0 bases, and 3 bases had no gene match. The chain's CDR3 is CAISESGQRETQYF. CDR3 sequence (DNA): TGTGCCATCAGTGAGTCGGGACAGCGGGAGACCCAGTACTTC.

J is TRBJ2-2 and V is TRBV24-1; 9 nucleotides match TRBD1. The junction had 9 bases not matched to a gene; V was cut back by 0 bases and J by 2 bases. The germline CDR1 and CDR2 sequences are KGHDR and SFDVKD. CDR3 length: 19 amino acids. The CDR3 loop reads CATSDLGSWDRANTGELFF. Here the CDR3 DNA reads TGTGCCACCAGTGATTTGGGCTCCTGGGACAGGGCTAACACCGGGGAGCTGTTTTTT.

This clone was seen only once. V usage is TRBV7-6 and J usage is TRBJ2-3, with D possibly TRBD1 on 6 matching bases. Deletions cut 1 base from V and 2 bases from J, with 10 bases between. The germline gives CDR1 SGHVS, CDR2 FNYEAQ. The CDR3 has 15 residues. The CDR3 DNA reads TGTGCCAGCAGCTTAGGGGGGCAAGACACAGATACGCAGTATTTT. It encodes CASSLGGQDTDTQYF.

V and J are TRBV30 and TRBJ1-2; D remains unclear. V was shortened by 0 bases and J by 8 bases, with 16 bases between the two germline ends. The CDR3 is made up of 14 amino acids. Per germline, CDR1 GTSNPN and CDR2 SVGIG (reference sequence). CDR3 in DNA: TGTGCCTGGAGTGTATCAGGTCCCATCGACGGCTACACCTTC. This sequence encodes CAWSVSGPIDGYTF.

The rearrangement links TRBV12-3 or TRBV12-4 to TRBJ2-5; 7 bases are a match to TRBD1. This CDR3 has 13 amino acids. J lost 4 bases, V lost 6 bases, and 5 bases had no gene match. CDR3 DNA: TGTGCCAGCAGCCCGACAGGGTTAGAGACCCAGTACTTC. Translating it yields CASSPTGLETQYF.

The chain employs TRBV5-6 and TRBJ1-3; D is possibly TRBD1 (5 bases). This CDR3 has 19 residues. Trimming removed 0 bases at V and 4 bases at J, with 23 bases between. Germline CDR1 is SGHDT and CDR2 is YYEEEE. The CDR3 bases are TGTGCCAGCAGCTTGGAAAAGGGGTCTTACTCCACTGACGGAAACACCATATATTTT. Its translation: CASSLEKGSYSTDGNTIYF.

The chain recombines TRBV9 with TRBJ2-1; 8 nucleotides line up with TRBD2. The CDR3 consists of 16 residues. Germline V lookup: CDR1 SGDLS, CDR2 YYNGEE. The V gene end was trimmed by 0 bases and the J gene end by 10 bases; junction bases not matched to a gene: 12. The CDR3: CASSVGAGAHLWEQFF. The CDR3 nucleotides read TGTGCCAGCAGCGTAGGAGCGGGGGCGCATCTCTGGGAGCAGTTCTTC.

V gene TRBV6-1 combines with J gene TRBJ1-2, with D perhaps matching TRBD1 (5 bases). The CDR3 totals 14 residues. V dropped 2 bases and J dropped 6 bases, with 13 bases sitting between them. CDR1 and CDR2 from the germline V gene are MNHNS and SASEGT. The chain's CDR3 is CASSERAGIDGYTF. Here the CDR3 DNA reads TGTGCCAGCAGTGAACGGGCAGGGATCGATGGCTACACCTTC.

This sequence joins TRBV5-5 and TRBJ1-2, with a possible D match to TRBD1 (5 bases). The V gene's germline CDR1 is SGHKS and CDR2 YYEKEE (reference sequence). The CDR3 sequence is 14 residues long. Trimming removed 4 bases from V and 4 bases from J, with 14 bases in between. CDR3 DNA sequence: TGTGCCAGCAGCACCGGGACTTCCACCTATGGCTACACCTTC. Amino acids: CASSTGTSTYGYTF. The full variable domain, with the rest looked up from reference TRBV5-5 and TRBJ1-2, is DAGVTQSPTHLIKTRGQQVTLRCSPISGHKSVSWYQQVLGQGPQFIFQYYEKEERGRGNFPDRFSARQFPNYSSELNVNALLLGDSALYLCASSTGTSTYGYTFGSGTRLTVV.

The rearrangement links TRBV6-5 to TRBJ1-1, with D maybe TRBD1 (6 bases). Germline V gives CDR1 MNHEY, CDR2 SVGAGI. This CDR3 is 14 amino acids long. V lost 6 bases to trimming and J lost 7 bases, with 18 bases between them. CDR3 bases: TGTGCCAGCAGATCACAGGGCGGTTGGAGTGAAGCTTTCTTT. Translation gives CASRSQGGWSEAFF.

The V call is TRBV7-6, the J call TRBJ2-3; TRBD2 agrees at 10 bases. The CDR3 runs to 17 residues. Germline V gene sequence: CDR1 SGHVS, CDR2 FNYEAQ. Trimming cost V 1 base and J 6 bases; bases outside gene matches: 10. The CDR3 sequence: CASSLEAAGGPGDTQYF. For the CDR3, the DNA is TGTGCCAGCAGCTTAGAGGCAGCGGGGGGGCCAGGTGATACGCAGTATTTT.